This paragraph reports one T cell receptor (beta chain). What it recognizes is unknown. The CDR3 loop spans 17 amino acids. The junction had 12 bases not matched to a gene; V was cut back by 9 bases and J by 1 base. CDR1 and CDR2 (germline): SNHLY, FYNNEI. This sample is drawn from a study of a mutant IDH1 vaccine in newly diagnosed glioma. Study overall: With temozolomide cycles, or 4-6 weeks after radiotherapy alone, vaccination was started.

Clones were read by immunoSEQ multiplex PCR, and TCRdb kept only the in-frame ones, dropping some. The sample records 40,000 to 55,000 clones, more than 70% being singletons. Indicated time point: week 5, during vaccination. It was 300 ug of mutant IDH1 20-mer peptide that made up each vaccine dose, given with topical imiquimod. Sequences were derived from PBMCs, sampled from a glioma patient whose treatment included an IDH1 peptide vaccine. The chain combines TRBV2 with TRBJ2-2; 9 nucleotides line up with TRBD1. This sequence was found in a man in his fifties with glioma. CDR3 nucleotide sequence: TGTGCCAGTTACTCCGGGACAGGGAAGGGGAACACCGGGGAGCTGTTTTTT. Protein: CASYSGTGKGNTGELFF.